This TCR beta chain was found in a study of PD-1 blockade in classical Hodgkin lymphoma. Whole-study context: Patients were infused with nivolumab 3 mg/kg every 2 weeks. Overall study results and limits: CD4+ TCR diversity rose significantly by C4D1, and CD8+ TCR diversity did not. Complete responders possessed baseline diversity comparable to newly diagnosed patients. Prior therapy or disease activity may underlie the repertoire differences, whose causes remain undefined.

Profiling relied on immunoSEQ multiplex PCR, and the TCRdb table lists in-frame clones only, not all of them. The repertoire consists of about 21,000 clones, with about 71% occurring once and the leading ten covering about 15%. This clone has more than one count but fewer than ten. The antigen remains unidentified. Following autologous stem cell transplantation, relapse occurred in every patient, and exposure to brentuximab vedotin varied. V shed 4 bases, J shed 9 bases, and the junction held 7 bases outside the gene matches. Germline V gene lookup returns CDR1 MNHNY and CDR2 SVGAGI (reference sequence). This CDR3 spans 14 amino acids.

Specimen: peripheral blood mononuclear cells (PBMCs), collected at baseline. The V call is TRBV6-6, the J call TRBJ2-4, with 9 bases identical to TRBD1. The receptor was derived from a human donor with classical Hodgkin lymphoma. This chain's CDR3 is CASSLGQGSSIQYF. CDR3 in DNA: TGTGCCAGCAGTTTGGGACAGGGTAGCAGCATTCAGTACTTC.